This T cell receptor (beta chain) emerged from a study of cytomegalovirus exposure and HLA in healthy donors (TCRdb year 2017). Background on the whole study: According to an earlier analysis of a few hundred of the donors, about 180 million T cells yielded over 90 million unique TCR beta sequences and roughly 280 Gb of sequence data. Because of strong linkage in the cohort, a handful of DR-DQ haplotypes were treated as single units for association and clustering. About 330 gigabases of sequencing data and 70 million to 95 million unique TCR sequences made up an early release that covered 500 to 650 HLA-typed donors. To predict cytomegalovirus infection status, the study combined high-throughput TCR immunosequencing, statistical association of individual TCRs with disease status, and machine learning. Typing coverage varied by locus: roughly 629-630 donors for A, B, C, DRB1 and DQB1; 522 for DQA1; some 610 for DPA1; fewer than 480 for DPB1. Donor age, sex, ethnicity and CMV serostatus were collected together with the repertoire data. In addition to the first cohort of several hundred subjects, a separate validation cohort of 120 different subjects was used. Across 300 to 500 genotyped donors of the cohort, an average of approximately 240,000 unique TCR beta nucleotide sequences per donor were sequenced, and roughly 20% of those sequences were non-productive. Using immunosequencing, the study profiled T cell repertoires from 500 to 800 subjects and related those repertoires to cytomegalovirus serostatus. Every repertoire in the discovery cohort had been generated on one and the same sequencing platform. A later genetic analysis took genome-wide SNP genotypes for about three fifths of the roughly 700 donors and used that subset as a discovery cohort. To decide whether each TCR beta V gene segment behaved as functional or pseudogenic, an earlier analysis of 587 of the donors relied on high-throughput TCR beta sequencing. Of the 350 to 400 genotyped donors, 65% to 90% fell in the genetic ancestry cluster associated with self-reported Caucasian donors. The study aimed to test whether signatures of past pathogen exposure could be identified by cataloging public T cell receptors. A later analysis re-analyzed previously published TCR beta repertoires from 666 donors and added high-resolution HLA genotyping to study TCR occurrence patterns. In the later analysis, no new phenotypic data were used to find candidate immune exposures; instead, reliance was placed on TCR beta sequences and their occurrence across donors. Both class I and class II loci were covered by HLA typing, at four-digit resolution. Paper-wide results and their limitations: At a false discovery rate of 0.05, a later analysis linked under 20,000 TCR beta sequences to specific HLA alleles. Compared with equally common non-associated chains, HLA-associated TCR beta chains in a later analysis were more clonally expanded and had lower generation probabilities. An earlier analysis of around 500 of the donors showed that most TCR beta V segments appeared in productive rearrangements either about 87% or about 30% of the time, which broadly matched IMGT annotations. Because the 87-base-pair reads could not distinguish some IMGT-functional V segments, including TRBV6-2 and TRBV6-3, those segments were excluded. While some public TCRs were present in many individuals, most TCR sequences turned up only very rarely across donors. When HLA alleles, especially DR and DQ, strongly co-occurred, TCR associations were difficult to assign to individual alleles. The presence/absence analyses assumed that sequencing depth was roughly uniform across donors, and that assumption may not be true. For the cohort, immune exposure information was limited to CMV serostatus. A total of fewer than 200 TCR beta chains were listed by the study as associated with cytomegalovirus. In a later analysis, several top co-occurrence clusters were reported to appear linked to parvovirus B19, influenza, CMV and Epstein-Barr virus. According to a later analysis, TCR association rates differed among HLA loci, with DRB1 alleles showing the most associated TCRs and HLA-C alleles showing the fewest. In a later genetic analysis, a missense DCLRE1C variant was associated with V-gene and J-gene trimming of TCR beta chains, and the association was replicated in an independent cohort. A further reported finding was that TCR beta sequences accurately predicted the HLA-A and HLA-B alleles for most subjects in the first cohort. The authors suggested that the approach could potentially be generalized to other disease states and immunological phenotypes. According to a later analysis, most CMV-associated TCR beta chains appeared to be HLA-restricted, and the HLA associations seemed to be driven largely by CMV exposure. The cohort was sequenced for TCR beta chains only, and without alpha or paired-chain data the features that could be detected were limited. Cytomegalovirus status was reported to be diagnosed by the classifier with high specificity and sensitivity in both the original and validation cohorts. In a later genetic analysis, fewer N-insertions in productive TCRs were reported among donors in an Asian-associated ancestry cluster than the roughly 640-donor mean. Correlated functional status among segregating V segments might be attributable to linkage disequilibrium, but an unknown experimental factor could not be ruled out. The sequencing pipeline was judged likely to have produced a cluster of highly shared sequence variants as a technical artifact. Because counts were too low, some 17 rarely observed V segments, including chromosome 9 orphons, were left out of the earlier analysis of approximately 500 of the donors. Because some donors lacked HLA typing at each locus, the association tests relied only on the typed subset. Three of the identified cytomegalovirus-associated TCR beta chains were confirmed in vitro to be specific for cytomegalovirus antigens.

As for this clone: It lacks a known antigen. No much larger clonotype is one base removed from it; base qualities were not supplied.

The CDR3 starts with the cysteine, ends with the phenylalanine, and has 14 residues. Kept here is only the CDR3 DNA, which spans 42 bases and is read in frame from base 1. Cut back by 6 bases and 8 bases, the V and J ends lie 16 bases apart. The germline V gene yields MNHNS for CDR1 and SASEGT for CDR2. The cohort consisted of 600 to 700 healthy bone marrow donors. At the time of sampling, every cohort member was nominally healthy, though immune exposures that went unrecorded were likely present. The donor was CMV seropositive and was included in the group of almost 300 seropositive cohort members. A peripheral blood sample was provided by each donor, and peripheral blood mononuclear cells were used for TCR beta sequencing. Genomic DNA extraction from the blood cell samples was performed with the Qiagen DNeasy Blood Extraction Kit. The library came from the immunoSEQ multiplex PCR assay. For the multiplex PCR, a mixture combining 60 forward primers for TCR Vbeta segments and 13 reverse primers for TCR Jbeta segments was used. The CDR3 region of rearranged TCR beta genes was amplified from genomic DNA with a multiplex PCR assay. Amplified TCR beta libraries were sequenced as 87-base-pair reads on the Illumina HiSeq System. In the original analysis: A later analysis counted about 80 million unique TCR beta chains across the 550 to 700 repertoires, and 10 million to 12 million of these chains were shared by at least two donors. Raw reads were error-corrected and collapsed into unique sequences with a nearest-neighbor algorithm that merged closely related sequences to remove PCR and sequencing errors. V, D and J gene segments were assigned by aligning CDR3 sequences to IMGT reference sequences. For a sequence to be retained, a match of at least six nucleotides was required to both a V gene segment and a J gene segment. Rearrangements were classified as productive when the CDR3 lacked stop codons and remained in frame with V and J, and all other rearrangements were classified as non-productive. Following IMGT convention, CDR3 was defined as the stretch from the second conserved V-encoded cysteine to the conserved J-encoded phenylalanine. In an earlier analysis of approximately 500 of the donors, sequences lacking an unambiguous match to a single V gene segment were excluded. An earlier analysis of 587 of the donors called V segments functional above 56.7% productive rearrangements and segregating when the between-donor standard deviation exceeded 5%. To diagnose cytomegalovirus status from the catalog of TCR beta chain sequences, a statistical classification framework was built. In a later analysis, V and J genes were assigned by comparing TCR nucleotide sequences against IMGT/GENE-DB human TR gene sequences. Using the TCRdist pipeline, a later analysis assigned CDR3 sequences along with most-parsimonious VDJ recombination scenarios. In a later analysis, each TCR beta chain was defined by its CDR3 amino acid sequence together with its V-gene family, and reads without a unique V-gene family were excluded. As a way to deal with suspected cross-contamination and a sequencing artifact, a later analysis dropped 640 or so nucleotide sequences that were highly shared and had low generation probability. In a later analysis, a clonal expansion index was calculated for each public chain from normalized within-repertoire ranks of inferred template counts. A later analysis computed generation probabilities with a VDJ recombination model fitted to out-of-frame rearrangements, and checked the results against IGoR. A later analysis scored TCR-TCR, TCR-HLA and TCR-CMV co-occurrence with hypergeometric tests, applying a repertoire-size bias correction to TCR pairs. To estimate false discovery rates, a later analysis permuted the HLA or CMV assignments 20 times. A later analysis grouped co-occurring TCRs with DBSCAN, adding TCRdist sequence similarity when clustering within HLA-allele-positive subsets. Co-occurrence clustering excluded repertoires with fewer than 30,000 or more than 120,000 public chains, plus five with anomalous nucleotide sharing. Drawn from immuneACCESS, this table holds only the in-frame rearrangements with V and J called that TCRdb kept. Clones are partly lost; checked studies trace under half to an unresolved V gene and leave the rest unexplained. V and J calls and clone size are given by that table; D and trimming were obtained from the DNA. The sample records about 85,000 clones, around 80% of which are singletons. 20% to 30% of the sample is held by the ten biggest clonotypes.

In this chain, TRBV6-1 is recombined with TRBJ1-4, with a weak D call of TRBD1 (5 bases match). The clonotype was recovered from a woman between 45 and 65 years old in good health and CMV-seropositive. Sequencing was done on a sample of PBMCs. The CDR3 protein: CASRYSGAGEKLFF. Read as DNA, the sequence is TGTGCCAGCAGGTACAGTGGGGCTGGGGAAAAACTGTTTTTT.